This TCR beta chain was identified in a study of blood T cell repertoires in COVID-19. Study details: T cells, B-cell-depleted T cells, or PBMCs provided the cDNA or gDNA that served as material.

Under the authors' procedure: Estimation of nucleated cell counts relied on the amplification of reference gene primers. Sequencing was performed with immunoSEQ multiplex PCR; in TCRdb, only in-frame clones are kept and a portion is missing. From that table come the V and J calls and clone size; the DNA was used to work out D and trimming. Found here are under 95,000 clones, approximately 80% of them singletons; the top ten hold roughly 32%. Material: peripheral blood. The TCR comes from a woman of 80 years or more with active or convalescent COVID-19.

This CDR3 is CAWGHRGSYNEQFF. The CDR3 DNA sequence: TGTGCCTGGGGACACAGGGGCTCCTACAATGAGCAGTTCTTC. This chain links TRBV30 with TRBJ2-1; 7 bases align to TRBD1. The trim removed 5 bases at V and 0 bases at J, leaving 4 bases unmatched. This CDR3 spans 14 amino acids. CDR1 is GTSNPN and CDR2 is SVGIG in the germline V gene (reference sequence).